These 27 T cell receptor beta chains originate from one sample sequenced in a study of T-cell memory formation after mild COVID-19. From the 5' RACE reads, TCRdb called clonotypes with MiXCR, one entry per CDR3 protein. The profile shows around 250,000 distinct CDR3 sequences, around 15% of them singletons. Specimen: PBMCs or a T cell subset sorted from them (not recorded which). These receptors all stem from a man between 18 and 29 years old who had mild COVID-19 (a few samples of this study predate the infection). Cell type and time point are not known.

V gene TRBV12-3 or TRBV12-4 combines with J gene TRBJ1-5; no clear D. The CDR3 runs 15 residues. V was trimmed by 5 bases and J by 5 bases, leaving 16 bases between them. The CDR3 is CASSRGPVRDQPQHF. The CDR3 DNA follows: TGTGCCAGCAGTAGAGGCCCCGTACGGGATCAGCCCCAGCATTTT.

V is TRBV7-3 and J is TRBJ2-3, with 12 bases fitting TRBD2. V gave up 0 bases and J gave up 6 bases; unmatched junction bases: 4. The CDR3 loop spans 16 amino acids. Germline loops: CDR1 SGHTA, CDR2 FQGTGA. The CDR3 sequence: CASSLTGLAGGDTQYF. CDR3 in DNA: TGTGCCAGCAGCTTAACCGGGCTAGCGGGGGGGGATACGCAGTATTTT.

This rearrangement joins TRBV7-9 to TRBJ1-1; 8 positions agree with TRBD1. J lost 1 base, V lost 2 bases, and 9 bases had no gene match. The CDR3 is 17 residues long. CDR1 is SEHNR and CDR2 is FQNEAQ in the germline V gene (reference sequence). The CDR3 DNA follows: TGTGCCAGCAGCTTAAGATTCAGGGGGCGGTGGAACACTGAAGCTTTCTTT. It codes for CASSLRFRGRWNTEAFF.

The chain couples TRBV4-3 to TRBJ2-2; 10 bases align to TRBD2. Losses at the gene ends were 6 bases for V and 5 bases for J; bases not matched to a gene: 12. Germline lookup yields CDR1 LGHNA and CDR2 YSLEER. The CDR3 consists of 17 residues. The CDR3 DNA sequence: TGCGCCAGCAGTCAACAGAGCGGGGGGGCTTTTACCGGGGAGCTGTTTTTT. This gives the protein CASSQQSGGAFTGELFF.

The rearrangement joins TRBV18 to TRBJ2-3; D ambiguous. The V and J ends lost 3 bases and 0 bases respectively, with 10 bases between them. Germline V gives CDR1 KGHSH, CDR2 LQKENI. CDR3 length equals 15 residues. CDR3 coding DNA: TGTGCCAGCTCACCCGTAGGGTCTAGCACAGATACGCAGTATTTT. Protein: CASSPVGSSTDTQYF. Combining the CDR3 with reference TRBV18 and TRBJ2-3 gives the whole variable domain NAGVMQNPRHLVRRRGQEARLRCSPMKGHSHVYWYRQLPEEGLKFMVYLQKENIIDESGMPKERFSAEFPKEGPSILRIQQVVRGDSAAYFCASSPVGSSTDTQYFGPGTRLTVL.

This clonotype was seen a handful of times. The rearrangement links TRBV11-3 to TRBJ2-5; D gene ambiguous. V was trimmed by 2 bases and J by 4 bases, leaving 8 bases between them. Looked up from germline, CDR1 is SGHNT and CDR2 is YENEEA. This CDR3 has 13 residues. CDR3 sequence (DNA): TGTGCCAGCAGCTTATCGAGAGGAGAGACCCAGTACTTC. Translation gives CASSLSRGETQYF.

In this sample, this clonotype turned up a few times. The CDR3 here is CASSSSVLTTYYGYTF. In nucleotides, the CDR3 is TGTGCCAGCAGTTCGTCGGTCCTGACAACTTACTATGGCTACACCTTC. The genes are TRBV27 and TRBJ1-2; D gene uncertain. Between the trimmed V and J ends, which lost 4 bases and 3 bases, there was a span of 18 bases. There are 16 residues in the CDR3. CDR1 and CDR2 (germline): MNHEY, SMNVEV (reference sequence).

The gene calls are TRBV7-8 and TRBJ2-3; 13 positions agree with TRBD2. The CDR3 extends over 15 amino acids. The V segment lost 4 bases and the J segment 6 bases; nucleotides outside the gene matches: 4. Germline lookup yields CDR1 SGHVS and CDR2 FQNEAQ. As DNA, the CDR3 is TGTGCCAGCAGCTCAACTAGCGGGGGGGTGGATACGCAGTATTTT. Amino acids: CASSSTSGGVDTQYF.

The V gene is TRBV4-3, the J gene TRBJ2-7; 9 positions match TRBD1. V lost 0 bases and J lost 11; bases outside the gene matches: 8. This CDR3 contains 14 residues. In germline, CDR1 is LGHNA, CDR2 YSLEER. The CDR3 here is CASSQESDRGTEYF. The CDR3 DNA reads TGCGCCAGCAGCCAAGAGTCGGACAGGGGTACAGAGTACTTC.

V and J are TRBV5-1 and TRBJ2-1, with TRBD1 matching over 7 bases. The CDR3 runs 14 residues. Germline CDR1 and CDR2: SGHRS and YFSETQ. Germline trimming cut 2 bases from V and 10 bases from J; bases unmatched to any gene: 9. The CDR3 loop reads CASSFQGVSGEQFF. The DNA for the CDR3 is TGCGCCAGCAGCTTTCAGGGGGTGAGTGGCGAGCAGTTCTTC.

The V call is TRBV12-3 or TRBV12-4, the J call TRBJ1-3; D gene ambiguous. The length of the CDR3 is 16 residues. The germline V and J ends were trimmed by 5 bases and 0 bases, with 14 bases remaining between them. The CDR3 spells CASSHPMVLSGNTIYF. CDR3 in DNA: TGTGCCAGCAGTCACCCCATGGTTCTCTCTGGAAACACCATATATTTT.

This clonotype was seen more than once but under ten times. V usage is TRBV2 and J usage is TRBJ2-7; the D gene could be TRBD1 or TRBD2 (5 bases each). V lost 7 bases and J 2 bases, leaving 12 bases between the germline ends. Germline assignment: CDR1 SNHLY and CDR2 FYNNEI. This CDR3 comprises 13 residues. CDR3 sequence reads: CASTGPGPYEQYF. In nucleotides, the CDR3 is TGTGCCAGCACTGGCCCGGGGCCCTACGAGCAGTACTTC. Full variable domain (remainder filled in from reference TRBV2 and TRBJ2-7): EPEVTQTPSHQVTQMGQEVILRCVPISNHLYFYWYRQILGQKVEFLVSFYNNEISEKSEIFDDQFSVERPDGSNFTLKIRSTKLEDSAMYFCASTGPGPYEQYFGPGTRLTVT.

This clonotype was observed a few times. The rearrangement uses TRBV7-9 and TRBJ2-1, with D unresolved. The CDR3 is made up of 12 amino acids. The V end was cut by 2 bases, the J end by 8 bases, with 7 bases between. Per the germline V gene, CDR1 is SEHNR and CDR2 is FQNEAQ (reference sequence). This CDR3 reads CASSLLGHEQFF. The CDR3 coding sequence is TGTGCCAGCAGCTTATTAGGACATGAGCAGTTCTTC.

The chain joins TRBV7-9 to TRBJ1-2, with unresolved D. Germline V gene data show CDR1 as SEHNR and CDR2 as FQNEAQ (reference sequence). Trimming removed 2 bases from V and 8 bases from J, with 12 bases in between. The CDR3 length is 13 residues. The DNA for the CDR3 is TGTGCCAGCAGCTTAAGTGAGCGGCTCGGCTACACCTTC. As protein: CASSLSERLGYTF.

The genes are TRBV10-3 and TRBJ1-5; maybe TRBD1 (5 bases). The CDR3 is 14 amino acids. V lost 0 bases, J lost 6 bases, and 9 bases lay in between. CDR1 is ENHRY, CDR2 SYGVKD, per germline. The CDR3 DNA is TGTGCCATCAGTGAGTCGGGAGGGGTTCAGCCCCAGCATTTT. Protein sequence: CAISESGGVQPQHF.

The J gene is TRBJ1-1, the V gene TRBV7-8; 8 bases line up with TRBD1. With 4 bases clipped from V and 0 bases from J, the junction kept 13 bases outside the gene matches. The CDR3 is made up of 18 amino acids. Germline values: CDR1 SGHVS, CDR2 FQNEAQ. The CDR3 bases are TGTGCCAGCAGCTCCGACCGGACAGGGCTCTACATGAACACTGAAGCTTTCTTT. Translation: CASSSDRTGLYMNTEAFF.

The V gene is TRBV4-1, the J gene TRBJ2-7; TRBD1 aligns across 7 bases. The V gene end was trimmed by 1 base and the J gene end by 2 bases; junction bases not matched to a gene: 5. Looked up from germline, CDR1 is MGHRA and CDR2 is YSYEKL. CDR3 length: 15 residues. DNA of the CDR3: TGCGCCAGCAGCCAAGGACAGGGCTCTCCCTACGAGCAGTACGTC. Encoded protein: CASSQGQGSPYEQYV.

The CDR3: CASSHRGLTGELFF. In DNA, the CDR3 is TGTGCCAGCAGCCACAGGGGGCTAACCGGGGAGCTGTTTTTT. This chain joins TRBV11-3 and TRBJ2-2; 9 bases map to TRBD1. Trimming cost V 5 bases and J 5 bases; bases outside gene matches: 3. Per germline, CDR1 SGHNT and CDR2 YENEEA. This CDR3 has 14 residues.

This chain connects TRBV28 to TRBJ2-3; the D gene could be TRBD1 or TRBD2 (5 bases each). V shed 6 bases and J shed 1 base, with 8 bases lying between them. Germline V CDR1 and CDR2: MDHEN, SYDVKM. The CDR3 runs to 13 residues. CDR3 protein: CASRGPGTDTQYF. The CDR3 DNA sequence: TGTGCCAGCAGGGGACCCGGCACAGATACGCAGTATTTT.

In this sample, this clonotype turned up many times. CDR3 nucleotides: TGCAGTGCTCCCGAGTCGAGGAACACCGGGGAGCTGTTTTTT. Protein: CSAPESRNTGELFF. This sequence joins TRBV20-1 and TRBJ2-2; D is unclear. CDR3 length equals 14 residues. Germline V gene sequence: CDR1 DFQATT, CDR2 SNEGSKA (reference sequence). V was cut by 5 bases and J by 1 base, with 11 bases left in between.

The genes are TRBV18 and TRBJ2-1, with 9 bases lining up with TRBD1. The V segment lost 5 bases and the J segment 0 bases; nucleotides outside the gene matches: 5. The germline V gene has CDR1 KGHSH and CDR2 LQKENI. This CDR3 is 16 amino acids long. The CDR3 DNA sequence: TGTGCCAGCTCAAGACAGGGGGGAGGCTCCTACAATGAGCAGTTCTTC. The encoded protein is CASSRQGGGSYNEQFF.

This CDR3 is CASTQGGRGTQYF. The CDR3 nucleotides are TGTGCCAGCACCCAGGGTGGCAGGGGTACGCAGTATTTT. The J gene is TRBJ2-3, the V gene TRBV2; D is perhaps TRBD1 (6 bases). CDR3 length equals 13 residues. Trimming left V 7 bases short and J 8 bases short, with 16 bases between. The germline V gene encodes CDR1 SNHLY and CDR2 FYNNEI.

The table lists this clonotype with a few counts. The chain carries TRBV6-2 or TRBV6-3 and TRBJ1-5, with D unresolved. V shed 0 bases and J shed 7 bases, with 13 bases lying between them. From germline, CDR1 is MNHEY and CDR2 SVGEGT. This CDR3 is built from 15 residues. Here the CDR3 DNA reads TGTGCCAGCAGTTACTCGAGAGGGCCCGGGCAGCCCCAGCATTTT. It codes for CASSYSRGPGQPQHF.

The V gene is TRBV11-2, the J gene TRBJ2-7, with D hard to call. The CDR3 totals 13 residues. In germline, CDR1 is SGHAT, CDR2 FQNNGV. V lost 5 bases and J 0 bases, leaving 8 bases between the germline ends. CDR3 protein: CASSPRPSYEQYF. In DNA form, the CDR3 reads TGTGCCAGCAGCCCGCGACCCTCCTACGAGCAGTACTTC. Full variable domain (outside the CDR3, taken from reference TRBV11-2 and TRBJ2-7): EAGVAQSPRYKIIEKRQSVAFWCNPISGHATLYWYQQILGQGPKLLIQFQNNGVVDDSQLPKDRFSAERLKGVDSTLKIQPAKLEDSAVYLCASSPRPSYEQYFGPGTRLTVT.

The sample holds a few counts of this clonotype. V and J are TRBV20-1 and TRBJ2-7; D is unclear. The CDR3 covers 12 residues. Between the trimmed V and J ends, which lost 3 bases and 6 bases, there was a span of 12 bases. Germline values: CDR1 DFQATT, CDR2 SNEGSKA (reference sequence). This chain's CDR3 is CSASAQASEQYF. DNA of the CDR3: TGCAGTGCTAGCGCGCAAGCGTCCGAGCAGTACTTC.

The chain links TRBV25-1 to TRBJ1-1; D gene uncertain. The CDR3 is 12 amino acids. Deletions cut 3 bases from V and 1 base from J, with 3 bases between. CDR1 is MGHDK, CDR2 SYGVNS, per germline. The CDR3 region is CASSEGNTEAFF. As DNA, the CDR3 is TGTGCCAGCAGTGAGGGGAACACTGAAGCTTTCTTT.

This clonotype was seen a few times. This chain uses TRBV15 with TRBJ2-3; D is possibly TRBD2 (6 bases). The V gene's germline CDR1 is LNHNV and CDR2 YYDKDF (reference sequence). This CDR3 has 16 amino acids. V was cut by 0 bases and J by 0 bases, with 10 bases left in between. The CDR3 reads CATSRDRGTSTDTQYF. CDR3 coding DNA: TGTGCCACCAGCAGAGATCGGGGGACTAGCACAGATACGCAGTATTTT.